A selection of T cell receptor beta chains follows, all from one sample in a study of T cell changes during pregnancy in multiple sclerosis. Method: immunoSEQ multiplex PCR; TCRdb's copy keeps in-frame clones and lacks some. The repertoire holds about 47,000 clones, with around 92% as singletons. Sequenced here: peripheral blood, sampled in the third trimester of pregnancy. The receptor set was obtained from a female donor with multiple sclerosis, enrolled in a pregnancy study. The CDR3 runs from the conserved cysteine through the conserved F or W. A D gene is named only where the DNA matches it firmly. A clone size is listed for some rows: how often the clone was seen (once, few, many), or a class if it is expanded.

d_call	v_call	clone_size	j_call	cdr3_aa	cdr3_nt
TRBD2	TRBV10-1	once	TRBJ2-5	CASKTTSQQLGTQYF	TGCGCCAGCAAGACGACTAGCCAACAACTTGGGACCCAGTACTTC
TRBD1	TRBV5-4	.	TRBJ2-7	CASSSGQGSYEQYF	TGTGCCAGCAGCTCCGGACAGGGCTCCTACGAGCAGTACTTC
.	TRBV5-1	.	TRBJ2-1	CASSLERVNNEQFF	TGCGCCAGCAGCTTGGAACGGGTTAACAATGAGCAGTTCTTC
TRBD1	TRBV27	.	TRBJ1-3	CASSSYYRGSGNTIYF	TGTGCCAGCAGTTCCTACTACAGGGGCTCTGGAAACACCATATATTTT
.	TRBV11-2	.	TRBJ2-1	CASTLGSGYNEQFF	TGTGCCAGCACCCTGGGGAGCGGGTACAATGAGCAGTTCTTC
TRBD2	TRBV27	once	TRBJ2-1	CASSGGGSGRQRGEQFF	TGTGCCAGCAGCGGGGGTGGTAGCGGGAGGCAAAGGGGTGAGCAGTTCTTC
TRBD2	TRBV7-8	.	TRBJ2-7	CASGREGLTEQYF	TGTGCCAGCGGGCGGGAGGGCCTCACCGAGCAGTACTTC
.	TRBV5-5	.	TRBJ1-1	CASSLLGSTEAFF	TGTGCCAGCAGCTTGCTAGGGAGCACTGAAGCTTTCTTT
TRBD1	TRBV19	.	TRBJ2-7	CASSITGTGAEQYF	TGTGCCAGTAGTATAACCGGGACAGGGGCCGAGCAGTACTTC
.	TRBV7-9	few	TRBJ1-1	CASSLTTEAFF	TGTGCCAGCAGCTTAACAACAGAAGCTTTCTTT
TRBD2	TRBV6-6	.	TRBJ2-7	CASSSLAGKGEQYF	TGTGCCAGCAGTTCACTAGCGGGAAAAGGGGAGCAGTACTTC
TRBD1	TRBV7-9	.	TRBJ2-1	CASSPWDRGNNEQFF	TGTGCCAGCAGCCCGTGGGACAGGGGAAACAATGAGCAGTTCTTC
.	TRBV12-5	.	TRBJ2-5	CASGLHQLAGETQYF	TGTGCTAGTGGTTTGCACCAACTAGCTGGCGAGACCCAGTACTTC
TRBD2	TRBV18	.	TRBJ2-1	CASSPPTLAGNSYNEQFF	TGTGCCAGCTCACCACCGACTCTAGCGGGAAACTCCTACAATGAGCAGTTCTTC
.	TRBV4-1	.	TRBJ2-7	CASSQVLGGTYEQYF	TGCGCCAGCAGCCAAGTTCTAGGCGGGACCTACGAGCAGTACTTC
.	TRBV15	once	TRBJ2-5	CATSIISRAGETQYF	TGTGCCACCAGCATAATAAGCAGGGCCGGGGAGACCCAGTACTTC
.	TRBV23-1	.	TRBJ2-1	CASSRGGESYNEQFF	TGCGCCAGCAGTAGGGGGGGGGAATCCTACAATGAGCAGTTCTTC
TRBD1	TRBV27	.	TRBJ2-2	CASSSGRDRGSGELFF	TGTGCCAGCAGTTCCGGGAGGGACAGGGGATCCGGGGAGCTGTTTTTT
.	TRBV5-4	.	TRBJ2-7	CASSSYDRDSYEQYF	TGTGCCAGCAGCTCCTACGACAGAGACTCCTACGAGCAGTACTTC
.	TRBV27	.	TRBJ2-7	CASSSQYSYEQYF	TGTGCCAGCAGTTCACAGTACTCCTACGAGCAGTACTTC
TRBD1	TRBV5-4	.	TRBJ1-3	CASSLAGGAGNTIYF	TGTGCCAGCAGCTTGGCAGGGGGAGCCGGAAACACCATATATTTT
.	TRBV9	once	TRBJ2-2	CASPGTFPPNLSSDRNTGELFF	TGTGCCAGTCCAGGCACCTTTCCCCCAAATTTATCCTCCGACAGGAACACCGGGGAGCTGTTTTTT
.	TRBV5-4	once	TRBJ1-2	CASSPSTDYGYTF	TGTGCCAGCAGCCCAAGTACGGACTATGGCTACACCTTC
.	TRBV15	.	TRBJ2-3	CATSRARGPDTQYF	TGTGCCACCAGCAGAGCCCGAGGGCCAGATACGCAGTATTTT
TRBD2	TRBV7-7	.	TRBJ2-2	CASSFRLAGDTGELFF	TGTGCTAGCAGCTTCAGACTAGCGGGTGACACCGGGGAGCTGTTTTTT
TRBD2	TRBV11-2	once	TRBJ2-7	CASGTSGSELSYEQYF	TGTGCCAGCGGGACTAGCGGGAGTGAACTCTCCTACGAGCAGTACTTC
TRBD1	TRBV6-5	.	TRBJ1-1	CASSWGQPNTEAFF	TGTGCCAGCAGTTGGGGACAGCCGAACACTGAAGCTTTCTTT
.	TRBV5-1	.	TRBJ2-5	CASSLLPSGQIGETQYF	TGCGCCAGCAGCTTGTTACCCAGCGGGCAGATTGGAGAGACCCAGTACTTC
TRBD1	TRBV28	.	TRBJ1-2	CASRTGQGTIFVLDYGYTF	TGTGCCAGCAGGACCGGACAGGGGACAATTTTCGTCCTCGACTATGGCTACACCTTC
.	TRBV15	.	TRBJ2-7	CATSRDVGDFYEQYF	TGTGCCACCAGCAGAGATGTTGGAGATTTCTACGAGCAGTACTTC
.	TRBV28	.	TRBJ1-2	CASSPRIDYGYTF	TGTGCCAGCAGCCCGAGGATTGACTATGGCTACACCTTC
.	TRBV18	.	TRBJ1-2	CASSLDKNYGYTF	TGTGCCAGCTCCCTGGACAAGAACTATGGCTACACCTTC
TRBD1	TRBV7-6	.	TRBJ2-7	CASSLAPGQVYEQYF	TGTGCCAGCAGCTTAGCCCCCGGACAGGTATACGAGCAGTACTTC
TRBD2	TRBV7-3	.	TRBJ2-7	CASSLSAGGPYEQYF	TGTGCCAGCAGCTTAAGCGCGGGAGGCCCCTACGAGCAGTACTTC
.	TRBV25-1	.	TRBJ1-1	CASSWGDGNTEAFF	TGTGCCAGCAGTTGGGGAGACGGGAACACTGAAGCTTTCTTT
.	TRBV7-2	.	TRBJ2-5	CASSGTPGETQYF	TGTGCCAGCTCAGGGACACCGGGGGAGACCCAGTACTTC
TRBD2	TRBV2	.	TRBJ2-7	CASVPYAGVEEQYF	TGTGCCAGCGTCCCTTATGCGGGAGTAGAAGAGCAGTACTTC
.	TRBV28	.	TRBJ1-5	CASSFPRQGLIQPQHF	TGTGCCAGCAGTTTTCCTAGGCAGGGCCTAATTCAGCCCCAGCATTTT
TRBD2	TRBV4-1	.	TRBJ2-3	CASSQGPLAGGTDTQYF	TGCGCCAGCAGCCAAGGTCCGCTAGCGGGAGGCACAGATACGCAGTATTTT
TRBD2	TRBV5-1	.	TRBJ2-1	CASSESLAGAFYNEQFF	TGCGCCAGCAGCGAGTCACTAGCGGGAGCGTTTTACAATGAGCAGTTCTTC
TRBD1	TRBV13	.	TRBJ2-5	CASSKKGAYGETQYF	TGTGCCAGCAGCAAGAAGGGGGCGTACGGAGAGACCCAGTACTTC
TRBD1	TRBV11-3	.	TRBJ1-1	CASSFSHGAGGTEAFF	TGTGCCAGCAGCTTCTCCCACGGGGCAGGGGGAACTGAAGCTTTCTTT
.	TRBV7-2	.	TRBJ2-2	CASSLGGSGTGELFF	TGTGCCAGCAGCTTAGGGGGTAGCGGCACCGGGGAGCTGTTTTTT
.	TRBV4-3	.	TRBJ1-4	CASSATLGLNEKLFF	TGCGCCAGCAGCGCTACTCTCGGACTCAATGAAAAACTGTTTTTT
.	TRBV7-6	once	TRBJ2-3	CASSLRRGRDTDTQYF	TGTGCCAGCAGCTTGAGGAGGGGTCGCGACACAGATACGCAGTATTTT
.	TRBV25-1	.	TRBJ2-6	CASSEVTRRSGANVLTF	TGTGCCAGCAGTGAAGTAACGAGGAGATCTGGGGCCAACGTCCTGACTTTC
TRBD1	TRBV28	.	TRBJ2-7	CASSSGQGLHYEQYF	TGTGCCAGCAGTTCGGGACAGGGGCTCCACTACGAGCAGTACTTC
.	TRBV7-9	.	TRBJ2-5	CASSPPGDWAGETQYF	TGTGCCAGCAGCCCCCCGGGGGATTGGGCCGGGGAGACCCAGTACTTC
TRBD2	TRBV18	once	TRBJ2-1	CASSPSSGIINEQFF	TGTGCCAGCTCACCTTCTAGCGGGATAATCAATGAGCAGTTCTTC
.	TRBV19	.	TRBJ1-5	CASRPGNQPQHF	TGTGCCAGTAGGCCAGGGAATCAGCCCCAGCATTTT
.	TRBV11-3	.	TRBJ2-1	CASSLAFSSYNEQFF	TGTGCCAGCAGCTTAGCCTTTAGCTCCTACAATGAGCAGTTCTTC
.	TRBV13	.	TRBJ1-5	CASSLEDQPQHF	TGTGCCAGCAGCTTGGAGGATCAGCCCCAGCATTTT
TRBD1	TRBV28	.	TRBJ2-1	CASSRNPSGQEKFF	TGTGCCAGCAGCCGGAACCCCTCGGGACAGGAGAAGTTCTTC
.	TRBV2	once	TRBJ2-2	CASSVPSSTNTGELFF	TGTGCCAGCAGTGTTCCTAGCTCTACGAACACCGGGGAGCTGTTTTTT
.	TRBV5-4	once	TRBJ1-3	CASSRRIGSSGNTIYF	TGTGCCAGCAGCCGGCGTATAGGGAGCTCTGGAAACACCATATATTTT
.	TRBV9	.	TRBJ2-5	CASSVAWGERQTQYF	TGTGCCAGCAGCGTAGCTTGGGGGGAGCGGCAGACCCAGTACTTC
TRBD1	TRBV28	.	TRBJ2-7	CASFRDRASYEQYF	TGTGCCAGCTTCCGGGACAGGGCCTCCTACGAGCAGTACTTC
TRBD1	TRBV9	.	TRBJ2-5	CASSVGDRGQETQYF	TGTGCCAGCAGCGTAGGGGACAGGGGTCAAGAGACCCAGTACTTC